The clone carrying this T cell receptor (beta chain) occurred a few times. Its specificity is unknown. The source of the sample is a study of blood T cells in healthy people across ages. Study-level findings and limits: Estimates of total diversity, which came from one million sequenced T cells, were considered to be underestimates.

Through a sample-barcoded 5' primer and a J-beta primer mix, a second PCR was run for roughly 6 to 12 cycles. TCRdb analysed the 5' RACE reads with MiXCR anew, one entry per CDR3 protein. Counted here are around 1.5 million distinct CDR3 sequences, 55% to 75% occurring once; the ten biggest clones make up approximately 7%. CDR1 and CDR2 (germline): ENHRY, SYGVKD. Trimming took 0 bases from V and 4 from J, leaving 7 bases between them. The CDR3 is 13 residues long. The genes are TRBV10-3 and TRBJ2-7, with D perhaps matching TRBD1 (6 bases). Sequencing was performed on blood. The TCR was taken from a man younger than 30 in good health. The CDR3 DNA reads TGTGCCATCAGTGAGTCGACAGGTTACGAGCAGTACTTC. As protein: CAISESTGYEQYF.